This T cell receptor beta chain was captured in a study of T cell repertoires in cytomegalovirus infection. Study context: A matching HLA type, together with CMV infection, was signaled by public TCR beta signatures.

The CDR3 has 9 residues. CDR1 and CDR2 from the germline V gene are SGHDT and YYEEEE. General observations from the study: Cumulative frequency of public TCR beta families picked out carriers of CMV plus the relevant HLA. Predominance within the ex vivo response was attributable to HLA-C-restricted CMV-specific TCR beta clonotypes.

TCRdb itself ran the reads through MiXCR, one entry per CDR3 protein. This repertoire shows under 350,000 distinct CDR3 sequences, about 8.8% found once; its top ten account for around 2.4%. This clonotype has at least ten counts. Its antigen is unknown. Compared with germline, one end of the junction differs, possibly owing to a read error. The source is a human donor in good health (CMV status not recorded). Some clones in this sample may be carry-over from other donors' samples. Specimen: PBMCs. The V and J genes are TRBV5-6 and TRBJ1-5; D is unresolved. The CDR3 reads CASSQPQHF. CDR3 nucleotide sequence: TGTGCCAGCAGTCAGCCCCAGCATTTT.